This record looks at one T cell receptor beta chain sequence and its context. Germline CDR1 and CDR2: SEHNR and FQNEAQ (reference sequence). Trimming took off 5 bases at V and 1 base at J, with 11 bases between the two ends. The CDR3 has 15 residues. This specimen comes from a study of patients and donors after allogeneic stem cell transplantation. TCRdb reanalysed the RT-PCR reads using MiXCR and keeps one entry per CDR3 protein. The sample has about a million distinct CDR3 sequences; approximately 19% are singletons. The receptor's source is a human donor who was either an allogeneic HSCT recipient or a stem cell or donor lymphocyte infusion donor (not recorded which). It is not recorded whose cells these are; they may come from a transplant donor. The rearrangement uses TRBV7-9 and TRBJ2-2, with D perhaps TRBD1 or TRBD2 (5 bases each). Sequenced material: blood, either unsorted or a sorted T cell fraction (not recorded which). The CDR3 DNA sequence: TGTGCCAGCAGCCAGGGACGGCAGAACACCGGGGAGCTGTTTTTT. The encoded protein is CASSQGRQNTGELFF.